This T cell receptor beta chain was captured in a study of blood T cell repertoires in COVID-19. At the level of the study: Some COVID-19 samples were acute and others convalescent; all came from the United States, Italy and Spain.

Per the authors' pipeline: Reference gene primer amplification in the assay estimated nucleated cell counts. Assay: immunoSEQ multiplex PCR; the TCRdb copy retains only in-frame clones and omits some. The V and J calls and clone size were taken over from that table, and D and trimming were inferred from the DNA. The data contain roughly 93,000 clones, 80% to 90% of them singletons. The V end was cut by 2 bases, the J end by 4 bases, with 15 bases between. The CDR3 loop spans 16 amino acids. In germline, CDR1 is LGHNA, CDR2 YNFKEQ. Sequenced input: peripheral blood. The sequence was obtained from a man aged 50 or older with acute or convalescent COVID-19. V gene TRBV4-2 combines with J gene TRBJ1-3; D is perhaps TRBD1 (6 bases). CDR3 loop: CASSQYAGARGNTIYF. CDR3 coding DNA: TGTGCCAGCAGCCAATACGCAGGGGCGAGGGGAAACACCATATATTTT.